This T cell receptor beta chain derives from a study of T-cell reconstitution after alpha-beta-depleted transplantation in children. General observations from the study: Expanded clones from the graft, numbering several hundred, reportedly supplied alpha-beta T cells about two months after transplant.

It was with unique molecular identifiers that the TCRbeta library was prepared. One entry per CDR3 protein results from TCRdb running MiXCR on the PCR reads. Altogether roughly 300,000 distinct CDR3 sequences are present, about 9.9% being singletons, with the ten largest covering 23%. Germline CDR1 and CDR2: DFQATT and SNEGSKA (reference sequence). The CDR3 loop spans 13 amino acids. V was pared by 1 base and J by 3 bases, with 0 bases of the junction left unmatched. This clonotype showed up many times. Its antigen is as yet unknown. Sequenced material: peripheral blood, taken 180 days after TCRalphabeta/CD19-depleted stem cell transplant. The V gene is TRBV20-1, the J gene TRBJ2-1; 7 nucleotides line up with TRBD1. The source is a male patient between 2 and 10 years old who had a stem cell transplant for chronic granulomatous disease, so the T cells may come from the graft donor. The CDR3 sequence is CSARGDSYNEQFF. Written as DNA, the CDR3 is TGCAGTGCTAGAGGGGACAGCTACAATGAGCAGTTCTTC.